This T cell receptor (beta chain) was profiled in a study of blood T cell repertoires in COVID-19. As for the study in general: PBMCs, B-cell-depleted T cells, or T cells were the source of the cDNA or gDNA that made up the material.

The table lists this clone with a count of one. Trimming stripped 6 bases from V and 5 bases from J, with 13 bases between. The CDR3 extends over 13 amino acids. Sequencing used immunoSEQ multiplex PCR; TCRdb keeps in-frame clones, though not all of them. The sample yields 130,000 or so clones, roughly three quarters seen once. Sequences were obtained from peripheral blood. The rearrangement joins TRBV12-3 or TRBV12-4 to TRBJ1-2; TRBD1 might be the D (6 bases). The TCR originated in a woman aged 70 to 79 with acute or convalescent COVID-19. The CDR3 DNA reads TGTGCCAGCAGCGTCAGGACAGCGTATGGCTACACCTTC. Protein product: CASSVRTAYGYTF.